This T cell receptor (beta chain) is drawn from a study of blood T cell repertoires in COVID-19. Study context: Acute-phase and convalescent COVID-19 samples originated in the United States, Italy and Spain. Sample material is recorded as cDNA or gDNA derived from T cells, B-cell-depleted T cells, or PBMCs.

Original handling: Estimated nucleated cell counts came from reference gene primer amplification. The table came from immunoSEQ multiplex PCR; TCRdb's copy has only in-frame clones and leaves some out. For V, J and clone size, that table is used; D and trimming come from the DNA. The sample shows about 40,000 clones, roughly 85% of them seen only once. Germline CDR1 reads SGDLS; CDR2 reads YYNGEE. The CDR3 has 12 amino acids. V lost 0 bases and J lost 4, with 2 bases in between. This sequence joins TRBV9 and TRBJ1-3; no clear D gene. The sample comprised peripheral blood. The receptor's source is a man aged 40-50 years with active COVID-19. CDR3 nucleotides: TGTGCCAGCAGCGTAGCGGGAAACACCATATATTTT. It codes for CASSVAGNTIYF.